A single sample gave rise to the 7 T cell receptor beta chains below, sequenced in a study of monozygotic twins with cystic fibrosis. Sequencing used immunoSEQ multiplex PCR; TCRdb keeps in-frame clones, though not all of them. The sample has roughly 20,000 clones; nearly 98% are singletons. The sequencing sample was made of blood. The origin of the receptors is a woman in her thirties with cystic fibrosis.

CDR3 DNA sequence: TGTGCCAGCAGTGGGACTAGCCCGGGCGGGGAGCTGTTTTTT. Translated: CASSGTSPGGELFF. The chain couples TRBV6-1 to TRBJ2-2, with 8 bases aligning to TRBD2. The CDR3 length is 14 residues. V dropped 4 bases and J dropped 7; count of bases not matched to a gene: 5. The germline V gene encodes CDR1 MNHNS and CDR2 SASEGT.

Here the CDR3 reads CASSVPDNGVEQFF. Here the CDR3 DNA reads TGTGCCAGCAGCGTCCCAGACAACGGAGTAGAGCAGTTCTTC. This chain links TRBV9 with TRBJ2-1; D remains ambiguous. V shed 2 bases and J shed 10 bases, with 16 bases lying between them. The germline CDR1 and CDR2 sequences are SGDLS and YYNGEE. The CDR3 runs to 14 residues.

The chain uses TRBV5-1 and TRBJ2-5; perhaps TRBD2 as D (7 bases). The CDR3 consists of 15 residues. CDR1 SGHRS and CDR2 YFSETQ come from the germline V gene. The V end was cut by 0 bases, the J end by 6 bases, with 15 bases between. CDR3 sequence: CASSLEAGAGKTQYF. As DNA, the CDR3 is TGCGCCAGCAGCTTGGAGGCGGGGGCCGGGAAGACCCAGTACTTC.

J is TRBJ2-1 and V is TRBV7-9; no clear D gene. The CDR3 extends over 13 amino acids. V lost 5 bases, J lost 6 bases, and 11 bases lay in between. CDR1 is SEHNR, CDR2 FQNEAQ, per germline (reference sequence). The CDR3 sequence is CASSPRRGNEQFF. The CDR3 nucleotides are TGTGCCAGCAGCCCCCGCCGAGGCAATGAGCAGTTCTTC.

The chain employs TRBV28 and TRBJ2-7, with D unclear. Germline CDR1 MDHEN, CDR2 SYDVKM. The CDR3 runs 13 residues. V was shortened by 6 bases and J by 1 base, with 10 bases between the two germline ends. This chain's CDR3 is CASSDDLSYEQYF. The CDR3 coding sequence is TGTGCCAGCAGCGACGACTTGTCCTACGAGCAGTACTTC.

The rearrangement uses TRBV6-5 and TRBJ1-5; D gene ambiguous. The V and J ends lost 0 bases and 6 bases respectively, with 9 bases between them. CDR1 and CDR2 from the germline V gene are MNHEY and SVGAGI. CDR3 length: 14 residues. CDR3 sequence: CASSYSSSGQPQHF. The CDR3 DNA sequence: TGTGCCAGCAGTTACTCTTCCTCGGGTCAGCCCCAGCATTTT.

The chain employs TRBV5-1 and TRBJ1-1; D gene unclear. V lost 0 bases and J lost 1, with 4 bases in between. CDR1 SGHRS and CDR2 YFSETQ come from the germline V gene. The CDR3 covers 13 residues. The CDR3 nucleotides are TGCGCCAGCAGCTTGGCCAGGAACACTGAAGCTTTCTTT. It yields the protein CASSLARNTEAFF.